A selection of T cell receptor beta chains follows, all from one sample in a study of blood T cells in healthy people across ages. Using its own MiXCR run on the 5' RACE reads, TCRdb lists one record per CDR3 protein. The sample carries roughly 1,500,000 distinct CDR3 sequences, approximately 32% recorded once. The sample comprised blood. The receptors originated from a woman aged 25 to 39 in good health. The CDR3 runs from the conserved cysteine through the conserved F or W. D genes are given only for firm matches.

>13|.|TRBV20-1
CSARAYNTETQYF
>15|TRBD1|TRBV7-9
CASSDDRAFSYEQYF
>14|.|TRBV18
CASSPTQGYNEQFF
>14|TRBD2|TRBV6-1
CATRTSGRGYEQFF
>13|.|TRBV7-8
CAGSPMVGYEQFF
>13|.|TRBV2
CASSTTSPDTQYF
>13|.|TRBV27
CATKTQGLDEQYF
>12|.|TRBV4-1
CASSHPRGKLFF
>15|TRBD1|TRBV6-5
CASSYFGQGVHEQYF
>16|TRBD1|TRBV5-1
CASSTRTGLTYNEQFF
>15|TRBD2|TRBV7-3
CASSLAGDRTGELFF
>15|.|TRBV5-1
CASSLYTDGTDTQYF
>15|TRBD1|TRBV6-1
CASRPLDRVGYEQYF